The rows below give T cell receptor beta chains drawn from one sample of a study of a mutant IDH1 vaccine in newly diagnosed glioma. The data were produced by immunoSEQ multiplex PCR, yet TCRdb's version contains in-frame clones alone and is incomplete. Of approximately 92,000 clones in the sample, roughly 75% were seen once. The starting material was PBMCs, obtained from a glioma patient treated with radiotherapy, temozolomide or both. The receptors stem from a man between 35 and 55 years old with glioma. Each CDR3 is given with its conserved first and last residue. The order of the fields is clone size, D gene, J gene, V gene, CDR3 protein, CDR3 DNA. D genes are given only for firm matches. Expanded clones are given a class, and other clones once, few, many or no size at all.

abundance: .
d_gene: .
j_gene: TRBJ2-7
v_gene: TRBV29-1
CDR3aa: CSVRGSLLYEQYF
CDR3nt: TGCAGCGTCCGCGGGTCCCTTCTCTACGAGCAGTACTTC

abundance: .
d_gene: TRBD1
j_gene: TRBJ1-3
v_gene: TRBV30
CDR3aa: CAWSVTGSGNTIYF
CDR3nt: TGTGCCTGGAGTGTGACAGGGTCAGGAAACACCATATATTTT

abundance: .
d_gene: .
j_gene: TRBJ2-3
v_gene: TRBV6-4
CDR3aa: CASSDGESSTDTQYF
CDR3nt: TGTGCCAGCAGTGACGGGGAATCTAGCACAGATACGCAGTATTTT

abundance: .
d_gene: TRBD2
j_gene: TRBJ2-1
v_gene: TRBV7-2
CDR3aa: CASMTHAGGSGDPYEQFF
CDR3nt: TGTGCCAGTATGACCCACGCGGGGGGCTCGGGAGACCCCTATGAGCAGTTCTTC

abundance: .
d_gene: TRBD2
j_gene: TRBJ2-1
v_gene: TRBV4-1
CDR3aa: CASSHTTSGPYNEQFF
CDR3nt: TGCGCCAGCAGCCATACCACTAGCGGCCCCTACAATGAGCAGTTCTTC

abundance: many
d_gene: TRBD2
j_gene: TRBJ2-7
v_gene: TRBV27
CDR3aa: CASSFLGLAGKEGEQYF
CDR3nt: TGTGCCAGCAGTTTCCTGGGACTAGCGGGAAAGGAGGGCGAGCAGTACTTC

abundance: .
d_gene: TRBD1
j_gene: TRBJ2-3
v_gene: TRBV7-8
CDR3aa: CASSRGTGSTDTQYF
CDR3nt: TGTGCCAGCAGCCGCGGGACAGGAAGCACAGATACGCAGTATTTT

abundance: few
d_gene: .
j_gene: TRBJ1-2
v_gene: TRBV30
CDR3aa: CAWNAGKGIF
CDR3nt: TGTGCCTGGAATGCAGGGAAAGGCATCTTC

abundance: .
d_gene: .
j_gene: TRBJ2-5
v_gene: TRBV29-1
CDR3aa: CSARPSPGETQYF
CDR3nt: TGCAGCGCTCGGCCTAGCCCCGGAGAGACCCAGTACTTC

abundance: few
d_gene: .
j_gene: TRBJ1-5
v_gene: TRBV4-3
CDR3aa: CASSQEVRGNQPQHF
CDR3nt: TGCGCCAGCAGCCAAGAGGTCAGGGGAAATCAGCCCCAGCATTTT

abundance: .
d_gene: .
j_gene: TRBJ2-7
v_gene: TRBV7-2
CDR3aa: CASSPPSYEQYF
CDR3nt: TGTGCCAGCAGCCCCCCTTCCTACGAGCAGTACTTC

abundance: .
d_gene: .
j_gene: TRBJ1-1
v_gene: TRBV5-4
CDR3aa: CASSLRGGTEAFF
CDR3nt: TGTGCCAGCAGCTTAAGGGGTGGCACTGAAGCTTTCTTT

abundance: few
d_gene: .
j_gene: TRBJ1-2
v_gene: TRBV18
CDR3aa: CASSPEGVPGYGYTF
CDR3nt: TGTGCCAGCTCACCCGAGGGGGTTCCGGGCTATGGCTACACCTTC

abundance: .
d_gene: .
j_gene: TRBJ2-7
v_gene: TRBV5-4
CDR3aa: CASSSFGRTYEQYF
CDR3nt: TGTGCCAGCAGCTCATTCGGCCGAACCTACGAGCAGTACTTC

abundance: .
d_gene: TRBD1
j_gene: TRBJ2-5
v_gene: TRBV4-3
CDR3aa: CASSQEGGKQETQYF
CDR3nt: TGCGCCAGCAGCCAAGAAGGGGGCAAACAAGAGACCCAGTACTTC

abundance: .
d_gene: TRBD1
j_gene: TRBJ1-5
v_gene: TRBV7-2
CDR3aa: CASSSIRGTGGGNQPQHF
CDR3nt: TGTGCCAGCAGCTCTATACGAGGTACAGGGGGCGGCAATCAGCCCCAGCATTTT

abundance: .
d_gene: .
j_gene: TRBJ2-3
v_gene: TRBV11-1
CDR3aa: CASSFGAGTDTQYF
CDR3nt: TGTGCCAGCAGCTTCGGGGCCGGGACAGATACGCAGTATTTT

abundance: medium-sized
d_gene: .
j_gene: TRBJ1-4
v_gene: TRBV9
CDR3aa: CASSAGTRGGTGITKLFF
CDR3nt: TGTGCCAGCAGCGCCGGCACCCGCGGGGGAACAGGGATTACAAAACTGTTTTTT

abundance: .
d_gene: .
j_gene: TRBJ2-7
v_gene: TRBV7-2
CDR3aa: CASSSGRTGYEQYF
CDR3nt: TGTGCCAGCAGCTCGGGACGGACTGGATACGAGCAGTACTTC

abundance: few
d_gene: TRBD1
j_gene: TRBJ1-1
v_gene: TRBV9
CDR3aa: CASSVGTGGTEAFF
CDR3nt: TGTGCCAGCAGCGTAGGGACAGGCGGGACTGAAGCTTTCTTT

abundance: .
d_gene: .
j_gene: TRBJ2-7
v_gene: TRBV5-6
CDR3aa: CASSFSGAYEQYF
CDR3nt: TGTGCCAGCAGCTTTAGCGGTGCCTACGAGCAGTACTTC

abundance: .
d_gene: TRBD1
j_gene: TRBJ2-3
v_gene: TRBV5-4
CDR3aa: CASRAGGRAYTDTQYF
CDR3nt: TGTGCCAGCAGGGCAGGGGGCAGGGCCTACACAGATACGCAGTATTTT

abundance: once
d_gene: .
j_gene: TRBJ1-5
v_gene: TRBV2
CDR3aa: CASSHSNQPQHF
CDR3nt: TGTGCCAGCAGCCACAGCAATCAGCCCCAGCATTTT

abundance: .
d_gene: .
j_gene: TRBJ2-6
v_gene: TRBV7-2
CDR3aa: CASSAREANVLTF
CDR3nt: TGTGCCAGCAGCGCCCGTGAGGCCAACGTCCTGACTTTC

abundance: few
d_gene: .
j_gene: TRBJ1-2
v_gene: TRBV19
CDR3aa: CASRGWAYGYTF
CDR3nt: TGTGCCAGTAGGGGATGGGCCTATGGCTACACCTTC

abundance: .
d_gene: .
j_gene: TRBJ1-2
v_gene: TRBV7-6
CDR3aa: CASSPDVGAEGYTF
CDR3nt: TGTGCCAGCTCACCAGACGTAGGGGCGGAAGGCTACACCTTC

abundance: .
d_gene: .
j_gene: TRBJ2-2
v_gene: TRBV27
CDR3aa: CASSPWTHTGELFF
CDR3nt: TGTGCCAGCAGTCCCTGGACTCACACCGGGGAGCTGTTTTTT

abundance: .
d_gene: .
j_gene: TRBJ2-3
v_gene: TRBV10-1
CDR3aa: CASSGLGDTQYF
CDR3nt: TGCGCCAGCAGTGGGCTAGGAGATACGCAGTATTTT

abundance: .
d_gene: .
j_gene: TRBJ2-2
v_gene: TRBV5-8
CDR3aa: CASSSRGTGELFF
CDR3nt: TGTGCCAGCAGCTCAAGGGGCACCGGGGAGCTGTTTTTT

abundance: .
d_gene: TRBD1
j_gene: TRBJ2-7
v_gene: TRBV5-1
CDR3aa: CASSLQGFKYEQYF
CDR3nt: TGCGCCAGCAGCTTACAGGGGTTCAAGTACGAGCAGTACTTC

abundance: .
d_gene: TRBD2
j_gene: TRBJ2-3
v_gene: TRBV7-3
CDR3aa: CASSLTASGSGTDTQYF
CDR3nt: TGTGCCAGCAGCTTAACGGCTAGCGGGAGTGGCACAGATACGCAGTATTTT

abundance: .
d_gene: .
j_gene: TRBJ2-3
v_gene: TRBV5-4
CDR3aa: CASSFPGRGDSQYF
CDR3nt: TGTGCCAGCAGCTTCCCGGGACGGGGCGATTCGCAGTATTTT

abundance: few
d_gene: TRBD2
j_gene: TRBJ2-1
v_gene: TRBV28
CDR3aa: CASSRGTSGYREQFF
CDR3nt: TGTGCCAGCAGCCGGGGGACTAGCGGATACAGGGAGCAGTTCTTC

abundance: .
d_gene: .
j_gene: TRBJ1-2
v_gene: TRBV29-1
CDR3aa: CSVPGGTQYNYGYTF
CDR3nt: TGCAGCGTTCCCGGGGGCACCCAGTACAACTATGGCTACACCTTC

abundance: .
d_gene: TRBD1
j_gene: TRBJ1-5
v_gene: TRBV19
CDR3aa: CASKRDRPRESNQPQHF
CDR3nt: TGTGCCAGTAAACGGGACAGGCCAAGGGAGAGCAATCAGCCCCAGCATTTT

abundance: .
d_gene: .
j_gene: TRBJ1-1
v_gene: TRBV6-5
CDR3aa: CASSYQWNTEAFF
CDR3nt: TGTGCCAGCAGTTACCAGTGGAACACTGAAGCTTTCTTT

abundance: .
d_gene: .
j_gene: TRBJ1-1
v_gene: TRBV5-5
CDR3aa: CASSTVDSGGAFF
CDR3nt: TGTGCCAGCAGCACGGTGGACTCCGGGGGAGCTTTCTTT

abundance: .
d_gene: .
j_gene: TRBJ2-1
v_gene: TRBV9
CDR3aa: CASSVDEGVGYNEQFF
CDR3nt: TGTGCCAGCAGCGTAGATGAGGGAGTGGGCTACAATGAGCAGTTCTTC

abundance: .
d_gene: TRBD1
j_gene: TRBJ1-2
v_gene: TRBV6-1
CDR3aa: CASSEAGGAGYGYTF
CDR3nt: TGTGCCAGCAGTGAAGCAGGGGGCGCGGGCTATGGCTACACCTTC

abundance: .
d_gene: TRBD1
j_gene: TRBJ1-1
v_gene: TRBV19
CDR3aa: CASSMGRQGANTEAFF
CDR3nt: TGTGCCAGTAGTATGGGCCGGCAGGGGGCGAACACTGAAGCTTTCTTT

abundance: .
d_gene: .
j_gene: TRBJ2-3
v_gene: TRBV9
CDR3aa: CASSVVAAIGPDTQYF
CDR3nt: TGTGCCAGCAGCGTAGTGGCAGCTATAGGGCCAGATACGCAGTATTTT